This T cell receptor (beta chain) was identified in a study of blood T cells in healthy people across ages. Looking at the study overall: About one barcoded beta molecule was captured per two T cells (by template switching). Broader study findings: Diversity estimates from one million T cells were considered underestimates.

Points on this clonotype: Its antigen is not known. The junction does not match germline at one end; this may be a read error.

For the second PCR, which ran for roughly 6 to 12 cycles, a sample-barcoded 5' primer and a J-beta primer mix were used. TCRdb re-called the 5' RACE reads with MiXCR, one entry per CDR3 protein. The sample records 980,000 or so distinct CDR3 sequences, roughly 48% being singletons. The CDR3 totals 14 residues. Per the germline V gene, CDR1 is SGHTS and CDR2 is YDEGEE. The chain has TRBV5-8 and TRBJ2-7, with D tentatively TRBD1 (6 bases). The sequence was collected from a man aged 25 to 40 in good health. Source material: blood. DNA of the CDR3: TGTGCCAACAGCTTGGGCAGGGGACCCTACGAGCAGTACTTC. Translating it yields CANSLGRGPYEQYF.